Below, 21 T cell receptor beta chains from the same sample are listed, as sequenced in a study of response to subunit inactivated influenza vaccine. TCRdb reprocessed the RT-PCR reads via MiXCR and lists one record per CDR3 protein. The sample has roughly 150,000 distinct CDR3 sequences; about 11% are singletons. Here the sequenced sample was non-naive T cells sorted from PBMCs, taken about 40 days after vaccination. The origin of the receptors is a man aged 45 to 65 who received an inactivated influenza vaccine.

This rearrangement joins TRBV27 to TRBJ1-4, with D perhaps TRBD1 (6 bases). V dropped 2 bases and J dropped 7 bases, with 8 bases sitting between them. The CDR3 loop spans 13 amino acids. CDR1 is MNHEY, CDR2 SMNVEV, per germline (reference sequence). CDR3 region: CASSLEGGEKLFF. The CDR3 coding sequence is TGTGCCAGCAGTTTAGAAGGGGGTGAAAAACTGTTTTTT.

V usage is TRBV7-2 and J usage is TRBJ2-2, with D uncertain. The germline V and J ends were trimmed by 0 bases and 8 bases, with 7 bases remaining between them. The CDR3 is 13 residues long. Germline V CDR1 and CDR2: SGHTA, FQGNSA. For the CDR3, the DNA is TGTGCCAGCAGCTTAGCGCTTTGGGGGGAGCTGTTTTTT. Protein product: CASSLALWGELFF.

The rearrangement joins TRBV12-3 or TRBV12-4 to TRBJ2-1; TRBD2 might be the D (6 bases). The CDR3 loop spans 15 amino acids. The ends were cut back, 1 base at V and 8 bases at J, with 15 bases in the middle. As DNA, the CDR3 is TGTGCCAGCAGTTTAGGCTCTTTGGGGGAGGATGAGCAGTTCTTC. Its translation is CASSLGSLGEDEQFF.

CDR3 amino acids: CASSLYSGNEQFF. In nucleotides, the CDR3 is TGTGCCAGCAGTCTTTATAGCGGGAATGAGCAGTTCTTC. The rearrangement links TRBV28 to TRBJ2-1; 7 bases match TRBD2. J lost 7 bases, V lost 5 bases, and 5 bases had no gene match. Germline-derived CDR1 and CDR2 are MDHEN and SYDVKM. There are 13 residues in the CDR3. Based on the CDR3 plus reference TRBV28 and TRBJ2-1, the full variable domain is DVKVTQSSRYLVKRTGEKVFLECVQDMDHENMFWYRQDPGLGLRLIYFSYDVKMKEKGDIPEGYSVSREKKERFSLILESASTNQTSMYLCASSLYSGNEQFFGPGTRLTVL.

V usage is TRBV7-9 and J usage is TRBJ1-1; 8 bases agree with TRBD1. From germline, CDR1 is SEHNR and CDR2 FQNEAQ (reference sequence). The CDR3 extends over 14 amino acids. V shed 3 bases, J shed 10 bases, and the junction held 10 bases outside the gene matches. The CDR3 DNA sequence: TGTGCCAGCAGCTTGGAGACAGGGGTTGGGAGAGCTTTCTTT. Encoded protein: CASSLETGVGRAFF.

Ten or more counts support this clonotype. J is TRBJ2-3 and V is TRBV5-1; the D is unclear. CDR1 is SGHRS and CDR2 is YFSETQ in the germline V gene. V lost 3 bases to trimming and J lost 2 bases, with 10 bases between them. The CDR3 totals 14 residues. CDR3 region: CASSSGLNTDTQYF. Written as DNA, the CDR3 is TGCGCCAGCAGCTCCGGATTGAACACAGATACGCAGTATTTT.

The V call is TRBV20-1, the J call TRBJ2-7, with D perhaps TRBD1 (5 bases). V was cut by 7 bases and J by 3 bases, with 22 bases left in between. CDR1 and CDR2 (germline): DFQATT, SNEGSKA (reference sequence). The CDR3 is 15 amino acids. The CDR3 loop is CSVRGSTGPGYEQYF. In DNA, the CDR3 is TGCAGTGTTAGGGGATCCACAGGACCCGGCTACGAGCAGTACTTC.

The V and J genes are TRBV10-1 and TRBJ2-3; D is uncertain. Germline V gene data show CDR1 as WNHNN and CDR2 as SYGVQD (reference sequence). The CDR3 has 15 amino acids. The germline V and J ends were trimmed by 0 bases and 2 bases, with 9 bases remaining between them. CDR3 residues: CASSESLVYTDTQYF. CDR3 bases: TGCGCCAGCAGTGAGTCGTTGGTTTACACAGATACGCAGTATTTT.

The sample holds a few counts of this clonotype. The chain joins TRBV11-2 to TRBJ1-4; D not resolved. The V end was cut by 0 bases, the J end by 8 bases, with 16 bases between. Germline V gene data show CDR1 as SGHAT and CDR2 as FQNNGV. The CDR3 covers 16 residues. CDR3 loop: CASSLDYSYSLEKLFF. The CDR3, as DNA: TGTGCCAGCAGCTTAGATTACTCATACTCCTTAGAAAAACTGTTTTTT.

In this sample, this clonotype turned up many times. The rearrangement uses TRBV5-6 and TRBJ2-7, with D possibly matching TRBD1 (5 bases). The V gene's germline CDR1 is SGHDT and CDR2 YYEEEE. The V gene lost 7 bases and the J gene lost 2 bases, with 13 bases spanning the gap. The CDR3 covers 13 residues. CDR3 protein: CASGTGHTYEQYF. DNA of the CDR3: TGTGCCAGCGGTACAGGACATACCTACGAGCAGTACTTC. The full variable domain, with the rest looked up from reference TRBV5-6 and TRBJ2-7, is DAGVTQSPTHLIKTRGQQVTLRCSPKSGHDTVSWYQQALGQGPQFIFQYYEEEERQRGNFPDRFSGHQFPNYSSELNVNALLLGDSALYLCASGTGHTYEQYFGPGTRLTVT.

The chain is built from TRBV4-1 and TRBJ2-6; TRBD1 or TRBD2 may be the D gene (5 bases each). The CDR3 covers 17 residues. Trimming pared 4 bases from V and 4 bases from J, leaving 17 bases between. Germline V gene lookup returns CDR1 MGHRA and CDR2 YSYEKL. CDR3 sequence (DNA): TGCGCCAGCAGCCGGGGGACGAACTCGAGGGGGGCCAACGTCCTGACTTTC. The encoded protein is CASSRGTNSRGANVLTF.

V is TRBV20-1 and J is TRBJ2-3; 10 bases match TRBD1. V was pared by 5 bases and J by 4 bases, with 6 bases of the junction left unmatched. Germline V CDR1 and CDR2: DFQATT, SNEGSKA (reference sequence). CDR3 length: 14 amino acids. CDR3 nucleotide sequence: TGCAGTGCTGACAGGGGGCATTTATCAGATACGCAGTATTTT. This translates into CSADRGHLSDTQYF.

This clonotype was observed many times. This sequence joins TRBV6-2 or TRBV6-3 and TRBJ2-7; the D gene is possibly TRBD1 (6 bases). The CDR3 contains 13 residues. Trimming stripped 2 bases from V and 3 bases from J, with 8 bases between. Germline CDR1 and CDR2: MNHEY and SVGEGT. The CDR3 is CASSYRDNYEQYF. The CDR3 DNA reads TGTGCCAGCAGTTACCGGGACAACTACGAGCAGTACTTC.

This clonotype was seen a handful of times. This chain connects TRBV7-2 to TRBJ2-3; 7 nucleotides match TRBD2. The CDR3 has 11 amino acids. Germline CDR1 and CDR2: SGHTA and FQGNSA. The junction had 2 bases not matched to a gene; V was cut back by 10 bases and J by 4 bases. The CDR3 here is CATAGADTQYF. The CDR3 bases are TGTGCCACGGCGGGGGCAGATACGCAGTATTTT.

This clonotype was seen at least ten times. This chain's CDR3 is CASSLVPGLAGALRPKNIQYF. CDR3 coding DNA: TGTGCCAGCAGCTTAGTCCCTGGACTAGCGGGGGCCCTTAGGCCCAAAAACATTCAGTACTTC. The chain has TRBV11-2 and TRBJ2-4, with 13 bases matching TRBD2. Germline assignment: CDR1 SGHAT and CDR2 FQNNGV. Trimming removed 1 base from V and 2 bases from J; junction bases left unmatched: 14. The CDR3 is 21 residues long.

In this sample, this clonotype turned up many times. As DNA, the CDR3 is TGTGCCAGCAGTTGGGACAATTCACCCCTCCACTTT. This translates into CASSWDNSPLHF. This chain links TRBV6-2 or TRBV6-3 with TRBJ1-6; possibly TRBD1 for D (5 bases). CDR1 MNHEY and CDR2 SVGEGT come from the germline V gene. This CDR3 has 12 residues. V was cut by 4 bases and J by 7 bases, with 5 bases left in between.

This clonotype has a handful of counts. This rearrangement joins TRBV20-1 to TRBJ1-6; possible D gene TRBD1, 5 bases. V lost 7 bases and J 8 bases, leaving 15 bases between the germline ends. This CDR3 is built from 13 residues. CDR1 and CDR2 from the germline V gene are DFQATT and SNEGSKA (reference sequence). Here the CDR3 reads CSVQGIQDSPLHF. The CDR3 DNA reads as TGCAGTGTTCAGGGTATTCAGGATTCACCCCTCCACTTT.

The gene calls are TRBV10-3 and TRBJ2-2; TRBD1 might be the D (8 bases). Germline V gives CDR1 ENHRY, CDR2 SYGVKD. The CDR3 is made up of 15 amino acids. V lost 10 bases, J lost 4 bases, and 19 bases lay in between. As DNA, the CDR3 is TGTGCCACTTACGGACAGGGAGGGGCCACCGGGGAGCTGTTTTTT. Its protein is CATYGQGGATGELFF.

The table lists this clonotype with many counts. V is TRBV4-1 and J is TRBJ1-6, with a weak D call TRBD1 (5 bases). Germline values: CDR1 MGHRA, CDR2 YSYEKL. Trimming pared 3 bases from V and 0 bases from J, leaving 18 bases between. This CDR3 contains 19 residues. The CDR3 DNA is TGCGCCAGCAGCCATTCAAACAGGCTCCTTCCCTCCTATAATTCACCCCTCCACTTT. Translated: CASSHSNRLLPSYNSPLHF.

This clonotype was counted many times. The chain couples TRBV7-2 to TRBJ2-3; no reliable D call. Trimming left V 5 bases short and J 4 bases short, with 4 bases between. The CDR3 totals 11 residues. Per the germline V gene, CDR1 is SGHTA and CDR2 is FQGNSA. The CDR3 sequence is CASSQPDTQYF. The CDR3 nucleotides read TGTGCCAGCAGCCAACCAGATACGCAGTATTTT.

The chain recombines TRBV29-1 with TRBJ2-1; possibly TRBD2 for D (6 bases). Germline CDR1 reads SQVTM; CDR2 reads ANQGSEA. The V and J ends lost 4 bases and 7 bases respectively, with 20 bases between them. CDR3 size: 15 residues. The CDR3 DNA sequence: TGCAGCGTTGGGCTTCCTAGGCGGGGATTTAATGAGCAGTTCTTC. Translating gives CSVGLPRRGFNEQFF.